This T cell receptor (beta chain) was sequenced in a study of blood T cell repertoires in COVID-19. On the study more broadly: Researchers got acute and convalescent COVID-19 samples from the United States, Italy and Spain. T cells, B-cell-depleted T cells, or PBMCs provided the cDNA or gDNA that served as material.

After removal of 4 bases from V and 5 bases from J, the junction contained 14 bases not matched to a gene. CDR1 is SGHTA and CDR2 is FQGNSA in the germline V gene. CDR3 size: 17 residues. In the original processing: How many nucleated cells were present was estimated from reference gene primer amplification. Profiling relied on immunoSEQ multiplex PCR, and the TCRdb table lists in-frame clones only, not all of them. For V, J and clone size, that table is used; D and trimming come from the DNA. The sample records about 250,000 clones, more than 70% being singletons. Seattle-derived patients entered the study during active infection and were followed longitudinally.

The sample consisted of peripheral blood. The chain links TRBV7-2 to TRBJ1-2; 9 bases are a match to TRBD1. This sequence originates from a woman in her twenties or thirties with COVID-19, enrolled during active disease. CDR3 nucleotides: TGTGCCAGCAGCTCCCTCCCCACAGGGGGCGAGGTTTATGGCTACACCTTC. Its protein product is CASSSLPTGGEVYGYTF. The whole variable domain, remainder taken from reference TRBV7-2 and TRBJ1-2, is GAGVSQSPSNKVTEKGKDVELRCDPISGHTALYWYRQSLGQGLEFLIYFQGNSAPDKSGLPSDRFSAERTGGSVSTLTIQRTQQEDSAVYLCASSSLPTGGEVYGYTFGSGTRLTVV.